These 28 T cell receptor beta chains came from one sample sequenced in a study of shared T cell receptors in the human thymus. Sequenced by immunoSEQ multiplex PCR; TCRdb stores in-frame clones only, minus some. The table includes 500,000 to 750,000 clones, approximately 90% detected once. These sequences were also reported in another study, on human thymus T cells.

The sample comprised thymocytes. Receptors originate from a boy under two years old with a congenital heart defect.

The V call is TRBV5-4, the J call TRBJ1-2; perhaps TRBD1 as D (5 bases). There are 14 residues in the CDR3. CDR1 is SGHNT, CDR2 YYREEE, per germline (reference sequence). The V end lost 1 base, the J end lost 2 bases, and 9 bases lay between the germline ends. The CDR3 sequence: CASSLFAGNYGYTF. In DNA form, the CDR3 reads TGTGCCAGCAGCTTGTTCGCAGGGAACTATGGCTACACCTTC.

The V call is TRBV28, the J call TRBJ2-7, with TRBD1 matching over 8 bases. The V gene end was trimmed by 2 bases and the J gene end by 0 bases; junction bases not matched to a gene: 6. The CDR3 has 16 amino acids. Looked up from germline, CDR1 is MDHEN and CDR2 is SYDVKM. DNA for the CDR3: TGTGCCAGCAGTTTAACAGGGGGTGAAGACTCCTACGAGCAGTACTTC. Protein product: CASSLTGGEDSYEQYF.

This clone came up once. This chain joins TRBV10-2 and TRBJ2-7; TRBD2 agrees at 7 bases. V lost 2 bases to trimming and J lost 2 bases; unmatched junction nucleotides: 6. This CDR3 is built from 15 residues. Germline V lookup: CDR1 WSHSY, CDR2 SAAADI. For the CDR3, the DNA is TGCGCCAGCAGTGAGACTAGCGTGCGAACCTACGAGCAGTACTTC. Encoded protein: CASSETSVRTYEQYF.

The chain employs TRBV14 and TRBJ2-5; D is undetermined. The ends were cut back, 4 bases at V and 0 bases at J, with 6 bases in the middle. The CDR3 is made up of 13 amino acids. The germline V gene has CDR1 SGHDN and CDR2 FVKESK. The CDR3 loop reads CASSPRYQETQYF. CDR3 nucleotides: TGTGCCAGCAGCCCCAGGTACCAAGAGACCCAGTACTTC. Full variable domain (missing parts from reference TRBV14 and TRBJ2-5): EAGVTQFPSHSVIEKGQTVTLRCDPISGHDNLYWYRRVMGKEIKFLLHFVKESKQDESGMPNNRFLAERTGGTYSTLKVQPAELEDSGVYFCASSPRYQETQYFGPGTRLLVL.

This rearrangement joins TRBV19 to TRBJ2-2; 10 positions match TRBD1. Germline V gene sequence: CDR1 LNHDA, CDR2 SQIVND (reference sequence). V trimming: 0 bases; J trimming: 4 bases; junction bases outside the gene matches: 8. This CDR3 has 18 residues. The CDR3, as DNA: TGTGCCAGTAGTATAGATCTTCGGGACAGGGGTGGCACCGGGGAGCTGTTTTTT. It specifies CASSIDLRDRGGTGELFF. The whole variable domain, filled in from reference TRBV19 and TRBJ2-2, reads DGGITQSPKYLFRKEGQNVTLSCEQNLNHDAMYWYRQDPGQGLRLIYYSQIVNDFQKGDIAEGYSVSREKKESFPLTVTSAQKNPTAFYLCASSIDLRDRGGTGELFFGEGSRLTVL.

The CDR3 nucleotides read TGTGCCAGCAGCTTGTCCGGGACTAGCGACCACAATGAGCAGTTCTTC. It is translated as CASSLSGTSDHNEQFF. This sequence joins TRBV5-6 and TRBJ2-1; TRBD2 matches 10 bases. V was pared by 1 base and J by 5 bases, with 6 bases of the junction left unmatched. CDR3 size: 16 residues. Germline assignment: CDR1 SGHDT and CDR2 YYEEEE.

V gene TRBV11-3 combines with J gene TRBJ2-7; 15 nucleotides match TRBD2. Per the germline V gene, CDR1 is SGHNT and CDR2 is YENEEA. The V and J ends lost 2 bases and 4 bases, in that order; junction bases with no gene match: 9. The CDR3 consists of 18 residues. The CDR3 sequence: CASSLRSRTSGRAYEQYF. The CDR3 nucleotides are TGTGCCAGCAGCTTAAGATCCAGGACTAGCGGGAGGGCTTACGAGCAGTACTTC.

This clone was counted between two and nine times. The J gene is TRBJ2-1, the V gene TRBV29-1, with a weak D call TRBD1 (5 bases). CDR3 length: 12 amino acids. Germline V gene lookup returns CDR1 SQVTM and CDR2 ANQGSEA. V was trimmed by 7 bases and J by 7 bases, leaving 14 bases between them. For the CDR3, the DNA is TGCAGCGCCGTACCAGGGCTAAATGAGCAGTTCTTC. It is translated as CSAVPGLNEQFF.

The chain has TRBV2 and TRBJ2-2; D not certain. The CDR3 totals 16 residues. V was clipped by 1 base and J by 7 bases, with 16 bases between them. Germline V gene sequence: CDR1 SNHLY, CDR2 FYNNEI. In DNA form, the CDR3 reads TGTGCCAGCAGTGAAGGCCCAGATTCCCTTAACGGGGAGCTGTTTTTT. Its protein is CASSEGPDSLNGELFF. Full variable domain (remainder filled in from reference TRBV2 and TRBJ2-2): EPEVTQTPSHQVTQMGQEVILRCVPISNHLYFYWYRQILGQKVEFLVSFYNNEISEKSEIFDDQFSVERPDGSNFTLKIRSTKLEDSAMYFCASSEGPDSLNGELFFGEGSRLTVL.

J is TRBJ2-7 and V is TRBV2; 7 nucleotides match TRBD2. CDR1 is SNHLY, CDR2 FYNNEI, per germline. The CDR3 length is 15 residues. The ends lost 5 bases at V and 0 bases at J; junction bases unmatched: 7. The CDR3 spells CASSLPSGDSYEQYF. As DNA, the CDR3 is TGTGCCAGCAGTTTACCTAGCGGAGACTCCTACGAGCAGTACTTC.

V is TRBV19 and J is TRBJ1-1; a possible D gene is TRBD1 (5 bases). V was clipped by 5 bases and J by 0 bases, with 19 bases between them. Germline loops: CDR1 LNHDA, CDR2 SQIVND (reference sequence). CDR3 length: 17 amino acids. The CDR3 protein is CASSPRALGGMNTEAFF. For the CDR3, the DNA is TGTGCCAGTAGTCCTCGGGCGTTGGGGGGTATGAACACTGAAGCTTTCTTT.

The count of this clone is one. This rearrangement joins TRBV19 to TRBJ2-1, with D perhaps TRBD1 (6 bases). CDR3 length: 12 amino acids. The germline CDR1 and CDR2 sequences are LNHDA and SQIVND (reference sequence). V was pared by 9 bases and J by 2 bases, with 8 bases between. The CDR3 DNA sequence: TGTGCCAGCCGGGACACCTACAATGAGCAGTTCTTC. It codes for CASRDTYNEQFF.

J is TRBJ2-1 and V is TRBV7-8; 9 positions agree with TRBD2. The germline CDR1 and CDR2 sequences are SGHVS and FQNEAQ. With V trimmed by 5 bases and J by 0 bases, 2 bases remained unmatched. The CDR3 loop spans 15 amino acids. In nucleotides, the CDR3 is TGTGCCAGCAGCGTGACTAGCGGCTCCTACAATGAGCAGTTCTTC. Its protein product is CASSVTSGSYNEQFF.

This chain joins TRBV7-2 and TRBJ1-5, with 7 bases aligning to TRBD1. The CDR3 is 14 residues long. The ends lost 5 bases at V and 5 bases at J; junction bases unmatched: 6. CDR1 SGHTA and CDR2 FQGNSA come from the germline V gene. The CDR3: CASSPKGQHQPQHF. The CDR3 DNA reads TGTGCCAGCAGCCCCAAGGGACAGCATCAGCCCCAGCATTTT.

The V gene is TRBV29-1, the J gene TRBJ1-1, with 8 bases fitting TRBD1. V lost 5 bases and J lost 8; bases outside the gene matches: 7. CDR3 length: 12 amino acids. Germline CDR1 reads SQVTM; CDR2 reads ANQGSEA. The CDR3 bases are TGCAGCGTTACACAGGGGGGGCGGGAAGCTTTCTTT. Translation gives CSVTQGGREAFF.

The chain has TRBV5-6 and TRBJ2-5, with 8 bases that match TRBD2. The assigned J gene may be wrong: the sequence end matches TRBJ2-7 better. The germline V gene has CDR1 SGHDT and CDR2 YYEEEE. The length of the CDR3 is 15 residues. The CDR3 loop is CASSSSGRSNYEQYF. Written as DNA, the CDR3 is TGTGCCAGCAGCTCGAGCGGGAGATCAAACTACGAGCAGTACTTC.

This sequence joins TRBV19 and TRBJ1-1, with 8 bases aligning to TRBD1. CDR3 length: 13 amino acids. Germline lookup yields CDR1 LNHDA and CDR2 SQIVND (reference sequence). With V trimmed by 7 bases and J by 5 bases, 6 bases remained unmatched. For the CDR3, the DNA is TGTGCCAGTATGGGCAGGGGGCTAACTGAAGCTTTCTTT. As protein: CASMGRGLTEAFF.

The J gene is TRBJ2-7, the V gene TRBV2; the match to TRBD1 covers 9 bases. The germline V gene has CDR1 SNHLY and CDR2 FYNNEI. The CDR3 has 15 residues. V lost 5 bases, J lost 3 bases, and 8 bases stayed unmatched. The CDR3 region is CASSTGTGTIYEQYF. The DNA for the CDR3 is TGTGCCAGCAGTACCGGGACAGGGACGATCTACGAGCAGTACTTC.

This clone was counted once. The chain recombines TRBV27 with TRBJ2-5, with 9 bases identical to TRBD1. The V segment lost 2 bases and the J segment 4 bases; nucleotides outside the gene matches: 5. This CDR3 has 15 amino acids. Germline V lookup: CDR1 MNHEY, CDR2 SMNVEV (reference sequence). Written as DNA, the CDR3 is TGTGCCAGCAGTTTAACGGGACAGGGAGGAGAGACCCAGTACTTC. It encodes CASSLTGQGGETQYF.

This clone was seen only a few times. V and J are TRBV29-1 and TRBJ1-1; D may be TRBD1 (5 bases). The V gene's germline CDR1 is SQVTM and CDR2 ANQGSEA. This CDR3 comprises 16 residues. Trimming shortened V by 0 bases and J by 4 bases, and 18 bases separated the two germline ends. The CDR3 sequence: CSVEEGQVGGGTEAFF. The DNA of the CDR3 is TGCAGCGTTGAAGAGGGGCAGGTGGGGGGAGGCACTGAAGCTTTCTTT.

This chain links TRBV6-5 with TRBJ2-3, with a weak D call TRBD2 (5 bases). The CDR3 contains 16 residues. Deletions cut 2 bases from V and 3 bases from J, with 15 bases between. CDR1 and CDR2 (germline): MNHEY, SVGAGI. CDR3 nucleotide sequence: TGTGCCAGCAGTTACCTAGCCCGCCTTGGGACAGATACGCAGTATTTT. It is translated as CASSYLARLGTDTQYF.

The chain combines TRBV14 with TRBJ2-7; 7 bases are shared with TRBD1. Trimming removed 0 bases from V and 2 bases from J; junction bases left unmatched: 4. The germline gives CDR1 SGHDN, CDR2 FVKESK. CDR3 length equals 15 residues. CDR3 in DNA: TGTGCCAGCAGCCAAGATAGGGGACAGACCTACGAGCAGTACTTC. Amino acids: CASSQDRGQTYEQYF.

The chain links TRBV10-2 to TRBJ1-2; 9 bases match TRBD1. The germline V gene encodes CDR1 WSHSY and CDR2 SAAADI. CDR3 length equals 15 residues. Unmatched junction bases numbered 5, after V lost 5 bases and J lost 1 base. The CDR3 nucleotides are TGCGCCAGCAGTCTGGACAGGGGAGATAACTATGGCTACACCTTC. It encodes CASSLDRGDNYGYTF.

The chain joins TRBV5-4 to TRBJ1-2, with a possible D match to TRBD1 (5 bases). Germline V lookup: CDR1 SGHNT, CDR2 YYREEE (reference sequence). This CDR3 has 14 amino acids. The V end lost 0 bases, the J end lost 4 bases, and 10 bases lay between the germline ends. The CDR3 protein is CASSLAAGPYGYTF. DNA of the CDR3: TGTGCCAGCAGCTTGGCGGCAGGGCCCTATGGCTACACCTTC.

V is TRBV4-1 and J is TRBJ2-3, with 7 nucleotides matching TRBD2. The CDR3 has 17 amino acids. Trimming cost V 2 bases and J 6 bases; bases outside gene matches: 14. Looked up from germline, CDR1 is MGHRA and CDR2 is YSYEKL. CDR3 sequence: CASSQTTRDYQNDTQYF. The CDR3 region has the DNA TGCGCCAGCAGCCAAACAACCCGGGACTACCAAAATGATACGCAGTATTTT.

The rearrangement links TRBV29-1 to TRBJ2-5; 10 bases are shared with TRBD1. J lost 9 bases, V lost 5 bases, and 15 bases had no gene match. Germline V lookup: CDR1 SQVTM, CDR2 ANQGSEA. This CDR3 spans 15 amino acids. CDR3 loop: CSVLRRTGGRWAQYF. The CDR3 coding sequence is TGCAGCGTTCTCCGTCGGACAGGGGGGCGGTGGGCCCAGTACTTC.

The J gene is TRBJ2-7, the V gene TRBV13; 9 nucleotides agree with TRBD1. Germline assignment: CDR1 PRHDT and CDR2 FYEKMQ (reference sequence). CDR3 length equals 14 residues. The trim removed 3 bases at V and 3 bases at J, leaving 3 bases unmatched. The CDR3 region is CASSFTGGIYEQYF. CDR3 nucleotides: TGTGCCAGCAGCTTTACAGGGGGCATCTACGAGCAGTACTTC. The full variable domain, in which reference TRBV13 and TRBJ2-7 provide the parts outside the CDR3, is AAGVIQSPRHLIKEKRETATLKCYPIPRHDTVYWYQQGPGQDPQFLISFYEKMQSDKGSIPDRFSAQQFSDYHSELNMSSLELGDSALYFCASSFTGGIYEQYFGPGTRLTVT.

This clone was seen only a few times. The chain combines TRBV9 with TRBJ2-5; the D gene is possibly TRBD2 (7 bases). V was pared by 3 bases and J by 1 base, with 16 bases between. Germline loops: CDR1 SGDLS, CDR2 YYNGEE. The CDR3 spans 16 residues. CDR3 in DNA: TGTGCCAGCAGCGCGGGGGGCAGCCCAATCCAAGAGACCCAGTACTTC. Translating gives CASSAGGSPIQETQYF.